The rows below give T cell receptor beta chains drawn from one sample of a study of regulatory T cells in long-lasting Graves disease. TCRdb ran MiXCR on the multiplex PCR reads and lists one entry per CDR3 protein. The data contain hundreds of thousands of distinct CDR3 sequences, approximately 15% of them singletons. These data also formed part of another study, on T cells in Graves' hyperthyroidism and ophthalmopathy.

Material: peripheral blood mononuclear cells (PBMCs), obtained at new diagnosis, from a patient treated with antithyroid drugs. These TCRs come from a woman aged 25 to 39 with Graves disease. Both conserved end residues are part of each CDR3. Each record gives: J gene, clone size, D gene, V gene, CDR3 DNA, CDR3 protein. A D gene is named only where the DNA matches it firmly. Part of the rows lack a size; the others show once, few, many or a class for expanded clones.

J gene: TRBJ2-7; clone size: many; D gene: NA; V gene: TRBV6-1; CDR3 DNA: TGTGCCAGCAGTGGGTGGACAGTGTACGAGCAGTACTTC; CDR3 protein: CASSGWTVYEQYF
J gene: TRBJ2-1; clone size: NA; D gene: TRBD2; V gene: TRBV20-1; CDR3 DNA: TGCAGTCCCGGTGGGGGGGGGTACAATGAGCAGTTCTTC; CDR3 protein: CSPGGGGYNEQFF
J gene: TRBJ1-5; clone size: many; D gene: TRBD1; V gene: TRBV28; CDR3 DNA: TGTGCCAGCAGCATCCTCTCCGGGACAGGGGGGGATCAGCCCCAGCATTTT; CDR3 protein: CASSILSGTGGDQPQHF
J gene: TRBJ2-1; clone size: NA; D gene: TRBD2; V gene: TRBV9; CDR3 DNA: TGTGCCAGCAGCGTAGGAAGCGGGGGGATCTACAATGAGCAGTTCTTC; CDR3 protein: CASSVGSGGIYNEQFF
J gene: TRBJ1-3; clone size: NA; D gene: NA; V gene: TRBV20-1; CDR3 DNA: TGCAGTGTTGGGCGGCAGGGTATGGTTGGAAACACCATATATTTT; CDR3 protein: CSVGRQGMVGNTIYF
J gene: TRBJ2-7; clone size: NA; D gene: TRBD2; V gene: TRBV5-1; CDR3 DNA: TGCGCCAGCAGCTTGTCGTTATTGACTAGCGGGGACGACGAGCAGTACTTC; CDR3 protein: CASSLSLLTSGDDEQYF
J gene: TRBJ2-7; clone size: once; D gene: NA; V gene: TRBV6-2/TRBV6-3; CDR3 DNA: TGTGCCAGCAGTGAAGCCGGCCCCCAGAGACACTACTTTACCTACGAGCAGTACTTC; CDR3 protein: CASSEAGPQRHYFTYEQYF
J gene: TRBJ2-6; clone size: few; D gene: TRBD1; V gene: TRBV6-1; CDR3 DNA: TGTGCCCAGGGACAGGGACTCTCTGGGGCCAACGTCCTGACTTTC; CDR3 protein: CAQGQGLSGANVLTF
J gene: TRBJ2-2; clone size: NA; D gene: NA; V gene: TRBV7-3; CDR3 DNA: TGTGCCAGCAGCTCCATATCTAGCGCCGGGGAGCTGTTTTTT; CDR3 protein: CASSSISSAGELFF
J gene: TRBJ1-2; clone size: few; D gene: NA; V gene: TRBV30; CDR3 DNA: TGTGCCTGGAGGACGGGGAACTATGGCTACACCTTC; CDR3 protein: CAWRTGNYGYTF
J gene: TRBJ2-2; clone size: few; D gene: TRBD1; V gene: TRBV7-2; CDR3 DNA: TGTGCCAGCAGCTTTTTACCCCCGGACAGGGTGAACACCGGGGAGCTGTTTTTT; CDR3 protein: CASSFLPPDRVNTGELFF
J gene: TRBJ2-7; clone size: few; D gene: NA; V gene: TRBV3-1; CDR3 DNA: TGTGCCAGCAGCCGAATCATGGACAGCTCCGAGCAGTACTTC; CDR3 protein: CASSRIMDSSEQYF
J gene: TRBJ1-2; clone size: NA; D gene: TRBD1; V gene: TRBV20-1; CDR3 DNA: TGCAGTGCTGAAAGGACAGGGGCGGAGGGCTACACCTTC; CDR3 protein: CSAERTGAEGYTF
J gene: TRBJ1-5; clone size: many; D gene: NA; V gene: TRBV20-1; CDR3 DNA: TGCAGTGCTAGAGATCGGAGTTATAGCAATCAGCCCCAGCATTTT; CDR3 protein: CSARDRSYSNQPQHF
J gene: TRBJ2-2; clone size: NA; D gene: NA; V gene: TRBV28; CDR3 DNA: TGTGCCAGCAGTCCTACAGGGCGATTCACCGGGGAGCTGTTTTTT; CDR3 protein: CASSPTGRFTGELFF
J gene: TRBJ2-1; clone size: NA; D gene: TRBD1; V gene: TRBV6-1; CDR3 DNA: TGTGCCAGCACCCAGGGACAGGGGTTACCCAATGAGCAGTTCTTC; CDR3 protein: CASTQGQGLPNEQFF
J gene: TRBJ1-6; clone size: many; D gene: TRBD1; V gene: TRBV5-1; CDR3 DNA: TGCGCCAGCAGCCTGGACAGGGGATTACCCCTCCACTTT; CDR3 protein: CASSLDRGLPLHF
J gene: TRBJ2-3; clone size: few; D gene: NA; V gene: TRBV11-2; CDR3 DNA: TGTGCCAGCAGCTTAGAGTACGGGGGCTACCCGACAGATACGCAGTATTTT; CDR3 protein: CASSLEYGGYPTDTQYF
J gene: TRBJ2-3; clone size: few; D gene: TRBD1; V gene: TRBV7-2; CDR3 DNA: TGTGCCAGCAGCCGCCGACAGGGGGGGGCCACAGATACGCAGTATTTT; CDR3 protein: CASSRRQGGATDTQYF
J gene: TRBJ2-7; clone size: many; D gene: NA; V gene: TRBV7-2; CDR3 DNA: TGTGCCAGCAGCCCGCTTGTGCCTTACGAGCAGTACTTC; CDR3 protein: CASSPLVPYEQYF
J gene: TRBJ1-2; clone size: few; D gene: TRBD1; V gene: TRBV12-3/TRBV12-4; CDR3 DNA: TGTGCCAGCAGCATCGGACAGGATACCTATGGCTACACCTTC; CDR3 protein: CASSIGQDTYGYTF
J gene: TRBJ2-5; clone size: NA; D gene: NA; V gene: TRBV6-2/TRBV6-3; CDR3 DNA: TGTGCCAGCAGCTTATCCCAGGGTGGAGGGACCCAGTACTTT; CDR3 protein: CASSLSQGGGTQYF
J gene: TRBJ2-5; clone size: many; D gene: NA; V gene: TRBV28; CDR3 DNA: TGTGCCAGCAGTCTACCCCGGGCAGAGACCCAGTACTTC; CDR3 protein: CASSLPRAETQYF
J gene: TRBJ2-2; clone size: few; D gene: NA; V gene: TRBV9; CDR3 DNA: TGTGCCAGCAGCGCCGGGGGAGCGGGCACCGGGGAGCTGTTTTTT; CDR3 protein: CASSAGGAGTGELFF
J gene: TRBJ2-7; clone size: few; D gene: NA; V gene: TRBV27; CDR3 DNA: TGTGCCAGCAGCAGTGACCCAGGCTCCTACGAGCAGTACTTC; CDR3 protein: CASSSDPGSYEQYF
J gene: TRBJ2-4; clone size: NA; D gene: NA; V gene: TRBV12-3/TRBV12-4; CDR3 DNA: TGTGCCAGCAGCCCTACGCTGCGAGACATTCAGTACTTC; CDR3 protein: CASSPTLRDIQYF
J gene: TRBJ2-3; clone size: few; D gene: TRBD2; V gene: TRBV10-3; CDR3 DNA: TGTGCCATCATGCGGGAGCAAGGACCAGATACGCAGTATTTT; CDR3 protein: CAIMREQGPDTQYF
J gene: TRBJ2-5; clone size: NA; D gene: TRBD1; V gene: TRBV2; CDR3 DNA: TGTGCCAGCACCGAACAGGGGATATTGGGAGAGACCCAGTACTTC; CDR3 protein: CASTEQGILGETQYF
J gene: TRBJ1-2; clone size: many; D gene: NA; V gene: TRBV15; CDR3 DNA: TGTGCCACCAGCAGGGGTGGGGACACACCGAACGTACCGACCTTC; CDR3 protein: CATSRGGDTPNVPTF
J gene: TRBJ2-2; clone size: many; D gene: TRBD2; V gene: TRBV7-2; CDR3 DNA: TGTGCCAGCAGCTCCAAGCGGGGGACCAACACCGGGGAGCTGTTTTTT; CDR3 protein: CASSSKRGTNTGELFF
J gene: TRBJ2-6; clone size: NA; D gene: NA; V gene: TRBV15; CDR3 DNA: TGTGCCACCTCTAAATCAGGGTACGGGGCCAACGTCCTGACTTTC; CDR3 protein: CATSKSGYGANVLTF
J gene: TRBJ2-7; clone size: many; D gene: NA; V gene: TRBV28; CDR3 DNA: TGTGCCAGCAGTTTATTTAGGGGGGCCTACGAGCAGTACTTC; CDR3 protein: CASSLFRGAYEQYF
J gene: TRBJ1-1; clone size: many; D gene: NA; V gene: TRBV6-2/TRBV6-3; CDR3 DNA: TGTGCCAGCAGTTTCTCCCGTTGGGGGGCTTCTATTATGAACACTGAAGCTTTCTTT; CDR3 protein: CASSFSRWGASIMNTEAFF
J gene: TRBJ2-1; clone size: NA; D gene: NA; V gene: TRBV18; CDR3 DNA: TGTGCCAGCTCACCACCTACGGGGGACTCCTACAATGAGCAGTTCTTC; CDR3 protein: CASSPPTGDSYNEQFF
J gene: TRBJ2-1; clone size: many; D gene: TRBD2; V gene: TRBV20-1; CDR3 DNA: TGCAGTGCTAGGCGGCTAGCGGGAGCTGAGCAGTTCTTC; CDR3 protein: CSARRLAGAEQFF
J gene: TRBJ2-1; clone size: NA; D gene: NA; V gene: TRBV6-1; CDR3 DNA: TGTGCCAGCAGTAATTTGAACAGCAATGAGCAGTTCTTC; CDR3 protein: CASSNLNSNEQFF
J gene: TRBJ2-7; clone size: few; D gene: NA; V gene: TRBV3-1; CDR3 DNA: TGTGCCAGTTCAATCGGGCCCGCCTACGAGCAGTACTTC; CDR3 protein: CASSIGPAYEQYF
J gene: TRBJ1-2; clone size: many; D gene: NA; V gene: TRBV29-1; CDR3 DNA: TGCAGCGTTGAAGAGGGGGAGGACTATGGCTACACCTTC; CDR3 protein: CSVEEGEDYGYTF
J gene: TRBJ2-7; clone size: few; D gene: NA; V gene: TRBV5-1; CDR3 DNA: TGCGCCACCAAAAGGGACACCCCCTACGAGCAGTACTTC; CDR3 protein: CATKRDTPYEQYF
J gene: TRBJ1-5; clone size: many; D gene: TRBD1; V gene: TRBV6-1; CDR3 DNA: TGTGCCAGCAGAGTCACAGGGGCGGGCAATCAGCCCCAGCATTTT; CDR3 protein: CASRVTGAGNQPQHF
J gene: TRBJ1-4; clone size: NA; D gene: NA; V gene: TRBV19; CDR3 DNA: TGTGCCAGTAGTACAGGTTTCGCTTTGACAGCAACTAATGAAAAACTGTTTTTT; CDR3 protein: CASSTGFALTATNEKLFF
J gene: TRBJ2-2; clone size: few; D gene: NA; V gene: TRBV18; CDR3 DNA: TGTGCCAGCTCACCACTCCCCCAGAACACCGGGGAGCTGTTTTTT; CDR3 protein: CASSPLPQNTGELFF
J gene: TRBJ2-7; clone size: many; D gene: TRBD1; V gene: TRBV20-1; CDR3 DNA: TGCAGTGCTTATGCCGTAGGGACAGGGGTGCACGAGCAGTACTTC; CDR3 protein: CSAYAVGTGVHEQYF
J gene: TRBJ1-1; clone size: many; D gene: NA; V gene: TRBV20-1; CDR3 DNA: TGCAGTGCTAGAGATCTAGGGAAACCGCTGAACACTGAAGCTTTCTTT; CDR3 protein: CSARDLGKPLNTEAFF
J gene: TRBJ2-3; clone size: many; D gene: TRBD2; V gene: TRBV20-1; CDR3 DNA: TGCAGTGCTAGAGCGCCTTACGGGACTAGCGAGGGGGGCACAGATACGCAGTATTTT; CDR3 protein: CSARAPYGTSEGGTDTQYF
J gene: TRBJ2-1; clone size: few; D gene: NA; V gene: TRBV27; CDR3 DNA: TGTGCCAGCAGTTTAATGTGGGACAATGAGCAGTTCTTC; CDR3 protein: CASSLMWDNEQFF
J gene: TRBJ2-7; clone size: few; D gene: NA; V gene: TRBV2; CDR3 DNA: TGTGCCAGCGGGGGAAACGTACTTCTACGAGAGCAGTACTTC; CDR3 protein: CASGGNVLLREQYF
J gene: TRBJ2-3; clone size: NA; D gene: TRBD2; V gene: TRBV3-1; CDR3 DNA: TGTGCCAGCAGCCAAGTAGCGGGAAGCACAGATACGCAGTATTTT; CDR3 protein: CASSQVAGSTDTQYF